The TCR beta chain described here comes from a study of CD8 T cells in ankylosing spondylitis. Broader study findings: Disease-associated clonotypes exhibited CD8+ identity and were relatively infrequent in peripheral blood. Made up of under ten highly homologous variants, a TCR beta motif appeared characteristic of ankylosing spondylitis blood.

This clonotype was recorded at least ten times. Its antigen is unidentified. Quantitative 5'-RACE was performed with molecular barcodes, and it yielded the TCR beta libraries. TCRdb redid the calling of the 5' RACE reads with MiXCR, one entry per CDR3 protein. The sample shows roughly 350,000 distinct CDR3 sequences, 8% of them seen only once. The CDR3 loop spans 14 amino acids. V was trimmed by 3 bases and J by 7 bases, leaving 12 bases between them. The chain has TRBV12-3 or TRBV12-4 and TRBJ2-2; D is unresolved. Sequenced material: blood, either unsorted or a sorted T cell fraction (not recorded which). The TCR originated in a male donor with ankylosing spondylitis. For the CDR3, the DNA is TGTGCCAGCAGTTTGGACCCGGCGTTCGGGGAGCTGTTTTTT. Amino acids: CASSLDPAFGELFF.